The present T cell receptor (beta chain) was sequenced within a study of shared clonotypes between healthy human individuals. The table lists this clone with a few counts. Germline V lookup: CDR1 SGHDT, CDR2 YYEEEE. This CDR3 is built from 16 residues. Trimming took 3 bases from V and 2 from J, leaving 12 bases between them. Generated by immunoSEQ multiplex PCR, the TCRdb table keeps only in-frame clones and is missing some. The sample includes about 510,000 clones, around 79% of them seen just once. This TCR was recovered from a woman aged 40 to 50 in good health. Some clones in this sample may be carry-over from other donors' samples. The chain employs TRBV5-6 and TRBJ2-6, with D possibly being TRBD1 (6 bases). The sequenced sample consisted of PBMCs. The CDR3 DNA reads as TGTGCCAGCAGCTCCTTGACAGGCACTGGGGCCAACGTCCTGACTTTC. This translates into CASSSLTGTGANVLTF. Filled out from reference TRBV5-6 and TRBJ2-6, the complete variable domain reads DAGVTQSPTHLIKTRGQQVTLRCSPKSGHDTVSWYQQALGQGPQFIFQYYEEEERQRGNFPDRFSGHQFPNYSSELNVNALLLGDSALYLCASSSLTGTGANVLTFGAGSRLTVL.